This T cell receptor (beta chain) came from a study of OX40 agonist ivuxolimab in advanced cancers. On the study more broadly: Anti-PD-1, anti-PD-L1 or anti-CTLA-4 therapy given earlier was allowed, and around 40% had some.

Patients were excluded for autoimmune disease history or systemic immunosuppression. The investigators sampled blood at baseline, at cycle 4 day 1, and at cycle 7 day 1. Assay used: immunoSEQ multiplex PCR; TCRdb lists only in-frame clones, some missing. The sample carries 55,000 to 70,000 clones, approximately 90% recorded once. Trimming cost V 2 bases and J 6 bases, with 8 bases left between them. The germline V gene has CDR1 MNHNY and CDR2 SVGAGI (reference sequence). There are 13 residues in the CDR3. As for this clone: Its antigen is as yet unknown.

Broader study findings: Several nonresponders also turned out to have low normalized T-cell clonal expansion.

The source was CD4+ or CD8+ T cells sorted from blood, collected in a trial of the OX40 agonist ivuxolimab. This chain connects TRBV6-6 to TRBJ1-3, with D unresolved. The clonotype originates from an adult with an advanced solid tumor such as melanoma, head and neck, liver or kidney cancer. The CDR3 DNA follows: TGTGCCAGCAGTTACAATTGGGAAAACACCATATATTTT. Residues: CASSYNWENTIYF.